These T cell receptor beta chains were read from a single sample in a study of blood T cells in healthy people across ages. MiXCR was run by TCRdb on the 5' RACE reads, yielding one entry per CDR3 protein. The sample has roughly 1 million distinct CDR3 sequences; about 25% are singletons. These data were also reused for a study on T cells of mothers and their children.

What was sequenced was blood. All receptors derive from a girl aged 2 to 10 in good health. Each CDR3 is given with its conserved first and last residue. Fields, in order: J gene, CDR3 length, V gene, clone size, D gene, CDR3 protein, CDR3 DNA. The D gene is left open where the match is weak. A row's size may be missing; if present it is once, few, many or a size class.

J: TRBJ2-5
length: 15
V: TRBV11-3
size: NA
D: NA
CDR3: CASSLGAGIPETQYF
DNA: TGTGCCAGCAGCTTGGGGGCCGGGATCCCGGAGACCCAGTACTTC

J: TRBJ2-5
length: 17
V: TRBV4-3
size: few
D: TRBD1
CDR3: CASSQDHNRGYGETQYF
DNA: TGCGCCAGCAGCCAAGATCATAACAGGGGGTATGGAGAGACCCAGTACTTC

J: TRBJ1-1
length: 15
V: TRBV19
size: NA
D: NA
CDR3: CASSIGPGLNTEAFF
DNA: TGTGCCAGTAGTATTGGTCCAGGGTTGAACACTGAAGCTTTCTTT

J: TRBJ1-2
length: 13
V: TRBV6-1
size: few
D: TRBD1
CDR3: CASSDQGQGSLVF
DNA: TGTGCCAGCAGTGACCAGGGACAGGGGTCGCTGGTCTTC

J: TRBJ1-1
length: 15
V: TRBV29-1
size: NA
D: TRBD1
CDR3: CSATGQGKQNTEAFF
DNA: TGCAGCGCCACCGGACAGGGAAAGCAGAACACTGAAGCTTTCTTT

J: TRBJ1-6
length: 12
V: TRBV2
size: NA
D: NA
CDR3: CASSRGNSPLHF
DNA: TGTGCCAGCTCCAGGGGTAATTCACCCCTCCACTTT

J: TRBJ2-2
length: 16
V: TRBV9
size: NA
D: NA
CDR3: CASSSRRGRDTGELFF
DNA: TGTGCCAGCAGCAGCAGGAGGGGGAGGGACACCGGGGAGCTGTTTTTT

J: TRBJ1-1
length: 11
V: TRBV7-9
size: many
D: NA
CDR3: CASSVNTEAFF
DNA: TGTGCCAGCTCGGTGAACACTGAAGCTTTCTTT

J: TRBJ1-2
length: 10
V: TRBV12-3/TRBV12-4
size: few
D: NA
CDR3: CASSTNGYTF
DNA: TGTGCCAGCAGTACAAATGGCTACACCTTC

J: TRBJ2-5
length: 14
V: TRBV7-2
size: NA
D: NA
CDR3: CASSLFGGPGDQYF
DNA: TGTGCCAGCAGCTTATTTGGCGGCCCCGGTGACCAGTACTTC

J: TRBJ2-6
length: 16
V: TRBV12-3/TRBV12-4
size: few
D: NA
CDR3: CASQRGRDSGANVLTF
DNA: TGTGCCTCACAGCGAGGGCGGGACTCTGGGGCCAACGTCCTGACTTTC

J: TRBJ2-3
length: 15
V: TRBV20-1
size: NA
D: TRBD2
CDR3: CSAPFGGDGTDTQYF
DNA: TGCAGTGCTCCTTTCGGGGGGGACGGCACAGATACGCAGTATTTT